This T cell receptor (beta chain) was identified during a study of blood T cell repertoires in COVID-19 (dated by TCRdb to 2019 to 2021). With respect to the entire study: Collaborator samples came from the United States, Italy and Spain and covered acute and convalescent phases of COVID-19. The material from the prospective study consisted of cDNA or gDNA derived from T cells, B-cell-depleted T cells, or PBMCs. Deeply sampled blood TCRbeta repertoires from subjects exposed to, actively infected with, or recovered from COVID-19 were included in the dataset. The repertoires were released in a freely available public database meant as a resource for research on the immune response to SARS-CoV-2. Samples came from the ongoing ImmuneRACE study (first 160 participants) plus 1,254 subjects from 6 global collaborators. The sample metadata nearly always contained a de-identified subject ID, COVID-19 status, age in years and sex. Where available, HLA class I and class II types were taken from metadata supplied by the sample provider and were not determined by assay-based typing. The study at large found these results: The quantity of clinical and demographic metadata differed by source and by participant and was supplied without curation.

V and J are trimmed by 5 bases and 11 bases, and the gene matches miss 6 bases of the junction. In the germline V gene, CDR1 corresponds to MNHEY and CDR2 to SVGAGI. The CDR3 numbers 12 residues from cysteine through phenylalanine. Solely the CDR3 DNA is kept, with 36 bases framed from the first base. Comment on this clone: The clone's antigen remains unknown. No base quality information exists; no much larger clone differs at one position.

Each collaborating institution followed its own protocols to collect whole blood in K2EDTA tubes. For TCRbeta analysis, collaborator samples were shipped as frozen whole blood, as isolated PBMCs, or as DNA extracted from either sample type. TCRbeta CDR3 regions were amplified from genomic DNA using the immunoSEQ Assay, a bias-controlled multiplex PCR. In the authors' own workflow: The number of nucleated cells in each sample was estimated by amplification of reference gene primers within the assay. Sequence reads were collapsed and filtered to measure the absolute abundance of every unique TCRbeta CDR3 rearrangement. Productive Simpson clonality was computed per sample as the square root of Simpson's diversity index over productive rearrangements. Sourced from immuneACCESS, this table was stored by TCRdb with only in-frame sequences that have V and J called. A share of the clones is absent; for the studies checked, an unresolved V gene accounts for under half, and the remainder has no known explanation. V, J and clone size are taken as reported in that table, and D and trimming were inferred from the DNA itself. This sample comprises 200,000 to 300,000 clones, roughly 83% of them detected only once. The ten top clones hold around 9.6% of the sample.

The specimen sequenced was peripheral blood. The chain was built from TRBV6-5 and TRBJ1-1, and TRBD1 matches 9 of the central bases. This receptor was obtained from an elderly woman with acute or convalescent COVID-19. Read as DNA, the sequence is TGTGCCAGCAGTAAGGGACAGGGAAGCGCTTTCTTT. This codes for CASSKGQGSAFF.